This section outlines one T cell receptor (beta chain) sequence together with its context. What it binds is unknown. The data derive from a study of cytomegalovirus exposure and HLA in healthy donors. Overall study findings and caveats: The authors enumerated around 150 TCR beta chains as linked to cytomegalovirus.

Germline assignment: CDR1 MNHNY and CDR2 SVGAGI (reference sequence). V was shortened by 5 bases and J by 1 base, with 15 bases between the two germline ends. This CDR3 spans 16 amino acids. Vbeta (60) and Jbeta (13) primers were used in the PCR. Using immunoSEQ multiplex PCR, the repertoire was profiled, and TCRdb retains in-frame clones only, with some absent. Of approximately 180,000 clones detected, around 80% appear once; the ten largest clones hold 13%. The sequenced material came from PBMCs. The V and J genes are TRBV6-6 and TRBJ1-5, with a possible D match to TRBD1 (6 bases). The clonotype originates from a woman between 50 and 59 years old in good health and CMV-seropositive. The CDR3 nucleotides are TGTGCCAGCAGTCCTGGAAACAGGGCGAGCAATCAGCCCCAGCATTTT. Its protein product is CASSPGNRASNQPQHF.